A selection of T cell receptor beta chains follows, all from one sample in a study of vaccination effects on CD4 cells after COVID-19. For these TCRs, the target antigens are not known. Assay: immunoSEQ multiplex PCR; the TCRdb copy retains only in-frame clones and omits some. This table has over 45,000 clones, less than 85% appearing once. The source material was CD4+ T cells from PBMCs cultured without peptide, sampled after COVID-19 vaccination. Receptors originate from a human donor who received a COVID-19 vaccine. The CDR3 runs from the conserved cysteine through the conserved F or W. The D gene is left open where the match is weak. Size is stated for part of the rows, as once, few or many counts, or as a class when the clone is expanded.

v_call: TRBV18; clone_size: few; j_call: TRBJ2-2; d_call: -; cdr3_aa: CASSPLAGAGAGELFF; cdr3_nt: TGTGCCAGCTCACCCCTCGCAGGTGCTGGGGCCGGGGAGCTGTTTTTT
v_call: TRBV5-1; clone_size: few; j_call: TRBJ2-7; d_call: -; cdr3_aa: CASSSPGAYEQYF; cdr3_nt: TGCGCCAGCAGTTCCCCGGGGGCCTACGAGCAGTACTTC
v_call: TRBV21-1; clone_size: -; j_call: TRBJ1-2; d_call: -; cdr3_aa: CASSNVRTGYTF; cdr3_nt: TGTGCCAGCAGCAACGTAAGGACTGGCTACACCTTC
v_call: TRBV3-1/TRBV3-2; clone_size: -; j_call: TRBJ1-4; d_call: -; cdr3_aa: CASSYRTAQRGEKLFF; cdr3_nt: TGTGCCAGCAGCTACAGGACAGCGCAAAGGGGTGAAAAACTGTTTTTT
v_call: TRBV5-1; clone_size: -; j_call: TRBJ1-3; d_call: -; cdr3_aa: CASSLVGSLAGNTIYF; cdr3_nt: TGCGCCAGCAGCTTGGTCGGCAGTCTAGCGGGAAACACCATATATTTT
v_call: TRBV5-1; clone_size: -; j_call: TRBJ2-5; d_call: -; cdr3_aa: CASRGDLEETQYF; cdr3_nt: TGCGCCAGCAGGGGGGACTTGGAAGAGACCCAGTACTTC
v_call: TRBV10-3; clone_size: once; j_call: TRBJ2-1; d_call: -; cdr3_aa: CAIRGGDEQFF; cdr3_nt: TGTGCCATCAGAGGGGGGGATGAGCAGTTCTTC
v_call: TRBV3-1/TRBV3-2; clone_size: -; j_call: TRBJ2-2; d_call: -; cdr3_aa: CASSQAWNGPGELFF; cdr3_nt: TGTGCCAGCAGCCAAGCCTGGAACGGACCCGGGGAGCTGTTTTTT
v_call: TRBV19; clone_size: -; j_call: TRBJ2-1; d_call: TRBD2; cdr3_aa: CASSKRRGTSGRGTYNEQFF; cdr3_nt: TGTGCCAGTAGTAAAAGGCGGGGGACTAGCGGGAGAGGAACCTACAATGAGCAGTTCTTC
v_call: TRBV6-5; clone_size: -; j_call: TRBJ1-3; d_call: -; cdr3_aa: CASSSGGGSGNTIYF; cdr3_nt: TGTGCCAGCAGTTCCGGAGGGGGCTCTGGAAACACCATATATTTT
v_call: TRBV10-3; clone_size: -; j_call: TRBJ1-6; d_call: -; cdr3_aa: CAISESGEYNSPLHF; cdr3_nt: TGTGCCATCAGTGAGTCGGGGGAATATAATTCACCCCTCCACTTT
v_call: TRBV5-8; clone_size: -; j_call: TRBJ2-3; d_call: -; cdr3_aa: CASSLRPGRDTQYF; cdr3_nt: TGTGCCAGCAGCTTGCGCCCGGGGAGGGATACGCAGTATTTT
v_call: TRBV11-1; clone_size: -; j_call: TRBJ1-1; d_call: TRBD1; cdr3_aa: CASSAGTGVAEAFF; cdr3_nt: TGTGCCAGCAGCGCTGGGACAGGGGTCGCTGAAGCTTTCTTT
v_call: TRBV5-8; clone_size: few; j_call: TRBJ1-3; d_call: -; cdr3_aa: CASSLVSTPRAGNTIYF; cdr3_nt: TGTGCCAGCAGCTTGGTCAGCACTCCCCGGGCTGGAAACACCATATATTTT
v_call: TRBV4-1; clone_size: -; j_call: TRBJ1-1; d_call: TRBD1; cdr3_aa: CASSQRKAGGSSMNTEAFF; cdr3_nt: TGCGCCAGCAGCCAGAGGAAGGCAGGGGGCAGTTCTATGAACACTGAAGCTTTCTTT
v_call: TRBV18; clone_size: once; j_call: TRBJ2-5; d_call: -; cdr3_aa: CASSPPGRTETQYF; cdr3_nt: TGTGCCAGCTCACCACCGGGGCGGACCGAGACCCAGTACTTC